This entry lists 17 T cell receptor beta chains sequenced from one sample in a study of cytomegalovirus exposure and HLA in healthy donors. It was with 60 Vbeta and 13 Jbeta primers that the PCR ran. Sequenced by immunoSEQ multiplex PCR; TCRdb stores in-frame clones only, minus some. The table includes around 130,000 clones, roughly 82% detected once. The sequenced material came from PBMCs. The receptor set was obtained from a man between 18 and 29 years old in good health and CMV-seropositive.

V and J are TRBV19 and TRBJ2-7; TRBD1 aligns across 7 bases. CDR3 length equals 13 residues. Germline CDR1 and CDR2: LNHDA and SQIVND (reference sequence). Germline trimming cut 9 bases from V and 1 base from J; bases unmatched to any gene: 6. CDR3 nucleotide sequence: TGTGCCAGCTCTGACAGGGTGTCCTACGAGCAGTACTTC. Its translation: CASSDRVSYEQYF.

This clone was seen a few times. This chain links TRBV10-2 with TRBJ2-7; TRBD1 matches 7 bases. There are 18 residues in the CDR3. The V segment lost 2 bases and the J segment 0 bases; nucleotides outside the gene matches: 13. The germline gives CDR1 WSHSY, CDR2 SAAADI. This CDR3 reads CASSERIGWAGGSYEQYF. Written as DNA, the CDR3 is TGCGCCAGCAGTGAGAGAATAGGATGGGCAGGGGGCTCCTACGAGCAGTACTTC.

The V call is TRBV11-2, the J call TRBJ2-1, with D hard to call. CDR3 length equals 11 residues. Germline V CDR1 and CDR2: SGHAT, FQNNGV. Deletions cut 7 bases from V and 10 bases from J, with 11 bases between. This CDR3 reads CASTATGEQFF. CDR3 DNA sequence: TGTGCCAGCACCGCGACCGGGGAGCAGTTCTTC. Based on the CDR3 plus reference TRBV11-2 and TRBJ2-1, the full variable domain is EAGVAQSPRYKIIEKRQSVAFWCNPISGHATLYWYQQILGQGPKLLIQFQNNGVVDDSQLPKDRFSAERLKGVDSTLKIQPAKLEDSAVYLCASTATGEQFFGPGTRLTVL.

This chain joins TRBV6-5 and TRBJ2-7; possible D gene TRBD1, 5 bases. V lost 5 bases and J 0 bases, leaving 11 bases between the germline ends. Germline assignment: CDR1 MNHEY and CDR2 SVGAGI. This CDR3 is built from 14 residues. In DNA, the CDR3 is TGTGCCAGCAGTGTCCCAGGGAACTCCTACGAGCAGTACTTC. Protein sequence: CASSVPGNSYEQYF.

The count of this clone is one. The rearrangement links TRBV10-3 to TRBJ2-2; 7 bases line up with TRBD1. The V gene's germline CDR1 is ENHRY and CDR2 SYGVKD. The V segment lost 6 bases and the J segment 2 bases; nucleotides outside the gene matches: 6. The CDR3 is made up of 15 amino acids. This chain's CDR3 is CAISPGTANTGELFF. CDR3 in DNA: TGTGCCATCAGCCCCGGGACAGCTAACACCGGGGAGCTGTTTTTT.

The table lists this clone with many counts. The V gene is TRBV19, the J gene TRBJ1-4, with TRBD1 matching 8 bases. Germline V gene data show CDR1 as LNHDA and CDR2 as SQIVND (reference sequence). The CDR3 is 13 residues long. With 11 bases clipped from V and 8 bases from J, the junction kept 10 bases outside the gene matches. CDR3 coding DNA: TGTGCCGCCAAGGCAGGGGGCCGCGAAAAACTGTTTTTT. This encodes CAAKAGGREKLFF.

The rearrangement joins TRBV5-8 to TRBJ1-5; D may be TRBD1 (5 bases). The CDR3 totals 15 residues. Trimming removed 4 bases at V and 4 bases at J, with 15 bases between. Per germline, CDR1 SGHTS and CDR2 YDEGEE. The CDR3 sequence: CASSARSGGNQPQHF. For the CDR3, the DNA is TGTGCCAGCAGCGCGAGGTCCGGGGGAAATCAGCCCCAGCATTTT.

The V and J genes are TRBV5-8 and TRBJ1-2, with 9 bases identical to TRBD1. The junction had 6 bases not matched to a gene; V was cut back by 2 bases and J by 4 bases. In germline, CDR1 is SGHTS, CDR2 YDEGEE. This CDR3 is 15 amino acids long. The CDR3 bases are TGTGCCAGCAGCTTACCGGGACAGGGCACCTATGGCTACACCTTC. Protein sequence: CASSLPGQGTYGYTF.

This clone occurred a few times. The J gene is TRBJ1-4, the V gene TRBV6-5; D is possibly TRBD1 (5 bases). The germline gives CDR1 MNHEY, CDR2 SVGAGI. This CDR3 spans 14 amino acids. V lost 0 bases, J lost 11 bases, and 13 bases lay in between. CDR3 coding DNA: TGTGCCAGCAGTTACTCACGCAGGGAGGAGAAACTGTTTTTT. This gives the protein CASSYSRREEKLFF.

This chain joins TRBV5-8 and TRBJ2-5, with 11 positions matching TRBD1. The junction had 2 bases not matched to a gene; V was cut back by 1 base and J by 3 bases. Germline values: CDR1 SGHTS, CDR2 YDEGEE. The CDR3 has 15 amino acids. The DNA for the CDR3 is TGTGCCAGCAGCTTGACGGGACAGGGGGAAGAGACCCAGTACTTC. This encodes CASSLTGQGEETQYF. The full variable domain, in which reference TRBV5-8 and TRBJ2-5 provide the parts outside the CDR3, is EAGVTQSPTHLIKTRGQQATLRCSPISGHTSVYWYQQALGLGLQFLLWYDEGEERNRGNFPPRFSGRQFPNYSSELNVNALELEDSALYLCASSLTGQGEETQYFGPGTRLLVL.

The chain links TRBV19 to TRBJ1-2; 7 bases are a match to TRBD1. The germline V gene encodes CDR1 LNHDA and CDR2 SQIVND (reference sequence). V lost 7 bases to trimming and J lost 3 bases; unmatched junction nucleotides: 11. This CDR3 comprises 15 residues. The DNA for the CDR3 is TGTGCCAGTATGGGGGTCGGGACAGATTACTATGGCTACACCTTC. It translates to CASMGVGTDYYGYTF.

The chain carries TRBV5-1 and TRBJ1-6, with D uncertain. CDR1 SGHRS and CDR2 YFSETQ come from the germline V gene. CDR3 length equals 18 residues. The V and J ends lost 4 bases and 0 bases respectively, with 17 bases between them. In DNA form, the CDR3 reads TGCGCCAGCAGCCCTGACACGGCCCTCGGCTCCTATAATTCACCCCTCCACTTT. Its protein product is CASSPDTALGSYNSPLHF.

This chain uses TRBV7-6 with TRBJ1-1; D unresolved. Germline V gives CDR1 SGHVS, CDR2 FNYEAQ. The CDR3 is 13 amino acids. Trimming removed 2 bases from V and 0 bases from J, with 4 bases in between. CDR3 residues: CASSLSMNTEAFF. The CDR3 DNA sequence: TGTGCCAGCAGCTTAAGCATGAACACTGAAGCTTTCTTT. The full variable domain, rest sourced from reference TRBV7-6 and TRBJ1-1, is GAGVSQSPRYKVTKRGQDVALRCDPISGHVSLYWYRQALGQGPEFLTYFNYEAQQDKSGLPNDRFSAERPEGSISTLTIQRTEQRDSAMYRCASSLSMNTEAFFGQGTRLTVV.

J is TRBJ1-1 and V is TRBV10-1; possibly TRBD1 for D (5 bases). CDR3 length: 13 residues. CDR1 WNHNN and CDR2 SYGVQD come from the germline V gene (reference sequence). V lost 8 bases, J lost 5 bases, and 15 bases lay in between. The DNA for the CDR3 is TGCGCCAGCTCGGGGGGTATGAGGACTGAAGCTTTCTTT. The encoded protein is CASSGGMRTEAFF.

The V gene is TRBV5-1, the J gene TRBJ2-3; 9 bases align to TRBD1. This CDR3 contains 16 residues. Trimming removed 1 base from V and 4 bases from J; junction bases left unmatched: 7. Germline lookup yields CDR1 SGHRS and CDR2 YFSETQ. The DNA for the CDR3 is TGCGCCAGCAGCTTGCGGGGACAGGGTGTGGCAGATACGCAGTATTTT. Translated, it gives CASSLRGQGVADTQYF.

This chain joins TRBV4-1 and TRBJ1-2; no firm D call. The CDR3 has 18 residues. V lost 0 bases and J 3 bases, leaving 20 bases between the germline ends. Germline CDR1 is MGHRA and CDR2 is YSYEKL. The CDR3 DNA sequence: TGCGCCAGCAGCCAAGATTCAGTCAGCTGGGAGGGCTACTATGGCTACACCTTC. Translation gives CASSQDSVSWEGYYGYTF.

This chain joins TRBV11-3 and TRBJ1-2; D is ambiguous. This CDR3 has 12 residues. The V end lost 6 bases, the J end lost 1 base, and 6 bases lay between the germline ends. Germline V gene lookup returns CDR1 SGHNT and CDR2 YENEEA. CDR3 nucleotide sequence: TGTGCCAGCAGGTACATTAACTATGGCTACACCTTC. As protein: CASRYINYGYTF. Supplemented by reference TRBV11-3 and TRBJ1-2, the full variable domain reads EAGVVQSPRYKIIEKKQPVAFWCNPISGHNTLYWYLQNLGQGPELLIRYENEEAVDDSQLPKDRFSAERLKGVDSTLKIQPAELGDSAVYLCASRYINYGYTFGSGTRLTVV.